This section outlines one T cell receptor beta chain sequence together with its context. Its target is not known. Trimming took off 2 bases at V and 5 bases at J, with 13 bases between the two ends. The CDR3 is 15 residues long. Germline V lookup: CDR1 KGHSH, CDR2 LQKENI. Profiled with immunoSEQ multiplex PCR; TCRdb holds only in-frame clones, not every one. The table has 65,000 to 85,000 clones, roughly 92% seen once. The sample is drawn from a study of graft-versus-host responses after intestinal transplantation. Study-wide results and limits: Individuals carrying graft-donor T cell macrochimerism showed high graft-versus-host to host-versus-graft clonal ratios in allografts.

The sequenced sample was bone marrow, obtained around 720 days after intestinal transplantation. This TCR derives from a human patient who received an intestinal transplant, so some T cells may come from the graft donor. This sequence joins TRBV18 and TRBJ1-3, with D uncertain. The CDR3 reads CASSPVESVRNTIYF. Here the CDR3 DNA reads TGTGCCAGCTCACCAGTAGAGAGTGTGAGAAACACCATATATTTT.